Listed here are 13 T cell receptor beta chains from one sample, sequenced in a study of T-cell reconstitution after alpha-beta-depleted transplantation in children. Preparation of the TCRbeta library was carried out with unique molecular identifiers. MiXCR, applied by TCRdb to the PCR reads, yields one record per CDR3 protein. Among 250,000 to 300,000 distinct CDR3 sequences listed, about 9.5% were seen once. Specimen: PBMCs, collected before TCRalphabeta/CD19-depleted stem cell transplant. The receptors come from a boy under two years old with acute myeloid leukemia, due to receive a stem cell transplant.

This clonotype has a count of ten or more. The rearrangement links TRBV7-2 to TRBJ1-1, with D perhaps matching TRBD1 (6 bases). The CDR3 extends over 15 amino acids. V was clipped by 5 bases and J by 4 bases, with 17 bases between them. Germline CDR1 and CDR2: SGHTA and FQGNSA. Written as DNA, the CDR3 is TGTGCCAGCAGCCCCTTGGGAGGGGGGGTCACTGAAGCTTTCTTT. Protein sequence: CASSPLGGGVTEAFF.

A few counts support this clonotype. The chain has TRBV6-6 and TRBJ1-1, with no clear D. V lost 0 bases and J 2 bases, leaving 4 bases between the germline ends. This CDR3 contains 13 residues. CDR1 is MNHNY, CDR2 SVGAGI, per germline (reference sequence). CDR3 region: CASSYSSNTEAFF. Written as DNA, the CDR3 is TGTGCCAGCAGTTACTCATCAAACACTGAAGCTTTCTTT.

In its sample, this clonotype was seen a few times. The V and J genes are TRBV20-1 and TRBJ2-1, with D possibly called TRBD1 or TRBD2 (5 bases each). V was trimmed by 4 bases and J by 9 bases, leaving 19 bases between them. The CDR3 runs 14 residues. Germline CDR1 and CDR2: DFQATT and SNEGSKA (reference sequence). CDR3 nucleotides: TGCAGTGCTAAGTCCGGGACCGGCTATGGTGAGCAGTTCTTC. Protein sequence: CSAKSGTGYGEQFF.

The table lists this clonotype with many counts. The chain links TRBV7-2 to TRBJ2-5; D remains ambiguous. V was trimmed by 11 bases and J by 0 bases, leaving 13 bases between them. The germline CDR1 and CDR2 sequences are SGHTA and FQGNSA. The CDR3 contains 13 residues. The DNA for the CDR3 is TGTGCCGGTCGATTAGCAGACCAAGAGACCCAGTACTTC. Residues: CAGRLADQETQYF.

This clonotype was observed many times. The chain is built from TRBV24-1 and TRBJ2-1; 12 bases align to TRBD2. Unmatched junction bases numbered 4, after V lost 7 bases and J lost 10 bases. The germline V gene has CDR1 KGHDR and CDR2 SFDVKD. The CDR3 runs to 13 residues. CDR3 protein: CATSDGTSGEQFF. Written as DNA, the CDR3 is TGTGCCACCAGCGATGGGACTAGCGGGGAGCAGTTCTTC.

This clonotype was found many times. V and J are TRBV5-1 and TRBJ2-3; 8 bases agree with TRBD2. Looked up from germline, CDR1 is SGHRS and CDR2 is YFSETQ. V lost 4 bases and J lost 4; bases outside the gene matches: 8. This CDR3 has 15 amino acids. CDR3 protein: CASSTRSGVSDTQYF. CDR3 in DNA: TGCGCCAGCAGCACCCGTAGCGGGGTTTCAGATACGCAGTATTTT. The full variable domain, its missing parts supplied by reference TRBV5-1 and TRBJ2-3, is KAGVTQTPRYLIKTRGQQVTLSCSPISGHRSVSWYQQTPGQGLQFLFEYFSETQRNKGNFPGRFSGRQFSNSRSEMNVSTLELGDSALYLCASSTRSGVSDTQYFGPGTRLTVL.

J is TRBJ2-7 and V is TRBV5-1, with 11 bases matching TRBD1. This CDR3 contains 17 residues. J lost 4 bases, V lost 4 bases, and 13 bases had no gene match. The germline V gene has CDR1 SGHRS and CDR2 YFSETQ. The CDR3 bases are TGCGCCAGCAGCCCGGGGTTGGCCGGGACAGGGGGATACGAGCAGTACTTC. Translating gives CASSPGLAGTGGYEQYF.

This clonotype was recorded at least ten times. The J gene is TRBJ2-1, the V gene TRBV6-4, with 10 bases lining up with TRBD1. Trimming at V came to 5 bases and at J to 6 bases, leaving 7 bases not matched to a gene. This CDR3 has 15 residues. Germline values: CDR1 MRHNA, CDR2 SNTAGT. CDR3: CASSYSGTGVNEQFF. DNA for the CDR3: TGTGCCAGCAGTTATTCCGGGACAGGGGTCAATGAGCAGTTCTTC.

In its sample, this clonotype was seen many times. This chain links TRBV5-1 with TRBJ2-3; 8 nucleotides agree with TRBD2. The CDR3 loop spans 17 amino acids. V gave up 4 bases and J gave up 3 bases; unmatched junction bases: 13. CDR1 and CDR2 (germline): SGHRS, YFSETQ. The CDR3 nucleotides read TGCGCCAGCAGCCCTCAGTGGGGCGGGAGGAGAACAGATACGCAGTATTTT. It yields the protein CASSPQWGGRRTDTQYF.

This clonotype was observed a few times. The chain combines TRBV7-9 with TRBJ1-6; TRBD1 matches at 8 bases. Trimming cost V 5 bases and J 6 bases; bases outside gene matches: 6. The germline CDR1 and CDR2 sequences are SEHNR and FQNEAQ (reference sequence). The CDR3 is made up of 15 amino acids. The CDR3 DNA follows: TGTGCCAGCAGCCGGGTTGGACAGGGTAATTCACCCCTCCACTTT. It translates to CASSRVGQGNSPLHF. The whole variable domain, filled in from reference TRBV7-9 and TRBJ1-6, reads DTGVSQNPRHKITKRGQNVTFRCDPISEHNRLYWYRQTLGQGPEFLTYFQNEAQLEKSRLLSDRFSAERPKGSFSTLEIQRTEQGDSAMYLCASSRVGQGNSPLHFGNGTRLTVT.

This clonotype came up many times. The chain has TRBV20-1 and TRBJ2-7; either TRBD1 or TRBD2 may supply D (5 bases each). The V gene's germline CDR1 is DFQATT and CDR2 SNEGSKA (reference sequence). The CDR3 extends over 13 amino acids. The V end lost 2 bases, the J end lost 1 base, and 9 bases lay between the germline ends. Here the CDR3 DNA reads TGCAGTGCTAGATGGGACGTTTCCTACGAGCAGTACTTC. Translated: CSARWDVSYEQYF.

This clonotype has at least ten counts. CDR3 protein: CASSPGTARGGKLFF. DNA for the CDR3: TGCGCCAGCAGCCCCGGGACAGCCCGCGGTGGAAAACTGTTTTTT. V is TRBV5-1 and J is TRBJ1-4, with 7 bases that match TRBD1. Germline V gives CDR1 SGHRS, CDR2 YFSETQ. The V and J ends lost 4 bases and 10 bases, in that order; junction bases with no gene match: 13. The CDR3 totals 15 residues.

This clonotype was observed a handful of times. The chain carries TRBV6-2 or TRBV6-3 and TRBJ1-5, with 7 positions matching TRBD1. The CDR3 is made up of 14 amino acids. After removal of 7 bases from V and 2 bases from J, the junction contained 5 bases not matched to a gene. The germline V gene encodes CDR1 MNHEY and CDR2 SVGEGT. CDR3 coding DNA: TGTGCCAGCATCCCCGACAGGGGCAATCAGCCCCAGCATTTT. This encodes CASIPDRGNQPQHF.